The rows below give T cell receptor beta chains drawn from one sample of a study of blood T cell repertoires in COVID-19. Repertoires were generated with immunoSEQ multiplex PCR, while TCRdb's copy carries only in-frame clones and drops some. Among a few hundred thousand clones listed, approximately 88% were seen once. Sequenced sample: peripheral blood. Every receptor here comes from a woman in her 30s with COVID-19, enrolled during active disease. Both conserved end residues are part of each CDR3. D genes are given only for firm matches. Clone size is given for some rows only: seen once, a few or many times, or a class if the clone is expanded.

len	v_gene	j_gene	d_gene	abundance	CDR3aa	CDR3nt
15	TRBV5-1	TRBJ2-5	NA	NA	CASSLGGGPQETQYF	TGCGCCAGCAGCTTGGGCGGAGGACCTCAAGAGACCCAGTACTTC
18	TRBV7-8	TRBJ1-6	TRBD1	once	CASSTETGQGSYNSPLHF	TGTGCCAGCAGCACAGAGACAGGGCAAGGCTCCTATAATTCACCCCTCCACTTT
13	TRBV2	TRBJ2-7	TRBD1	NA	CASEGQTFYEQYF	TGTGCCAGCGAGGGACAGACGTTCTACGAGCAGTACTTC
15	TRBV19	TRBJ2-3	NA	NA	CASSGRGMGSDTQYF	TGTGCCAGTAGTGGCAGGGGCATGGGTTCAGATACGCAGTATTTT
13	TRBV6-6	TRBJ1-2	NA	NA	CASSLTGGYGYTF	TGTGCCAGCAGTTTAACAGGCGGCTATGGCTACACCTTC
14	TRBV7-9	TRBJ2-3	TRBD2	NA	CASLAGGSTDTQYF	TGTGCCAGCTTAGCGGGGGGAAGCACAGATACGCAGTATTTT
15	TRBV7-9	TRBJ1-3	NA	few	CASSLVADSGNTIYF	TGTGCCAGCAGCTTAGTTGCCGACAGTGGAAACACCATATATTTT
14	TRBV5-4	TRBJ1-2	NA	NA	CASSSRTANYGYTF	TGTGCCAGCAGCTCGCGGACAGCAAACTATGGCTACACCTTC
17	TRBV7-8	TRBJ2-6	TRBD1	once	CASSPRTGGLGANVLTF	TGTGCCAGCAGCCCAAGGACAGGGGGCCTTGGGGCCAACGTCCTGACTTTC
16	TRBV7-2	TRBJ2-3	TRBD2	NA	CASSLAPSGSTDTQYF	TGTGCCAGCAGCTTAGCCCCTAGCGGGTCCACAGATACGCAGTATTTT
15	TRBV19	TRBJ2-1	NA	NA	CASSKVRGAMNEQFF	TGTGCCAGTAGTAAGGTCAGGGGAGCTATGAATGAGCAGTTCTTC
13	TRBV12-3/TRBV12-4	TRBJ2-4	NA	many	CASSLGRKNIQYF	TGTGCCAGCAGTTTGGGCAGAAAAAACATTCAGTACTTC
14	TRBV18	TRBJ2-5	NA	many	CASSPSQREETQYF	TGTGCCAGCTCACCATCACAGAGGGAAGAGACCCAGTACTTC
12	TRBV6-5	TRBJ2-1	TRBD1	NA	CASRLTGGEQFF	TGTGCCAGCAGACTCACAGGGGGCGAGCAGTTCTTC
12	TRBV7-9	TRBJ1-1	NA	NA	CAGSGGGTEAFF	TGTGCCGGAAGTGGGGGAGGCACTGAAGCTTTCTTT
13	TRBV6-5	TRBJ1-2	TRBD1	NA	CASSLGGAYGYTF	TGTGCCAGCAGTTTAGGGGGCGCGTATGGCTACACCTTC
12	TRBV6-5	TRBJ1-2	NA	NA	CASSPGVRGYTF	TGTGCCAGCAGCCCAGGGGTTAGGGGCTACACCTTC
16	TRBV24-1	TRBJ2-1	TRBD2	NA	CATSDLNGGAGNEQFF	TGTGCCACCAGTGATTTGAACGGGGGGGCGGGTAATGAGCAGTTCTTC
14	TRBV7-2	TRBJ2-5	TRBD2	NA	CASSLAGGRETQYF	TGTGCCAGCAGCCTAGCGGGGGGGAGAGAGACCCAGTACTTC
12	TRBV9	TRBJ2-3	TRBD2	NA	CASRGGTDTQYF	TGTGCCAGCCGGGGGGGCACAGATACGCAGTATTTT
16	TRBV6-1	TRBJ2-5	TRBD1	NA	CASIETRQGAGGTQYF	TGTGCCAGCATTGAGACTCGACAGGGAGCTGGTGGGACCCAGTACTTC
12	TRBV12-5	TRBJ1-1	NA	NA	CASGLVLTEAFF	TGTGCTAGTGGTTTGGTACTAACTGAAGCTTTCTTT
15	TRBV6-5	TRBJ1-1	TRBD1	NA	CASIDRGSMNTEAFF	TGTGCCAGCATAGACAGGGGAAGCATGAACACTGAAGCTTTCTTT
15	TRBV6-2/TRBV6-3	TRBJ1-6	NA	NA	CASSSLPYMGSPLHF	TGTGCCAGCAGTTCCCTCCCCTACATGGGCTCACCCCTCCACTTT
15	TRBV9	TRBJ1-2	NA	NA	CASSGFRAPNYGYTF	TGTGCCAGCAGCGGCTTTCGCGCCCCTAACTATGGCTACACCTTC
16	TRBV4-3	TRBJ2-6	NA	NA	CASSQDGGAGANVLTF	TGCGCCAGCAGCCAAGATGGGGGGGCCGGGGCCAACGTCCTGACTTTC
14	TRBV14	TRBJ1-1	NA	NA	CASSHLFSAAEAFF	TGTGCCAGCAGCCACCTTTTTAGTGCGGCTGAAGCTTTCTTT
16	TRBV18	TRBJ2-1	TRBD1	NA	CASSMGRDSSYNEQFF	TGTGCCAGCTCGATGGGACGGGACAGCTCCTACAATGAGCAGTTCTTC
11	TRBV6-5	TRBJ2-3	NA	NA	CASSPPGTQYF	TGTGCCAGCAGCCCACCAGGTACGCAGTATTTT
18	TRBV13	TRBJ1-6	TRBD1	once	CASSSRDRGYEINSPLHF	TGTGCCAGCAGCTCCCGAGACAGGGGGTATGAAATAAATTCACCCCTCCACTTT
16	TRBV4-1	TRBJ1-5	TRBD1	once	CASSQDQGEGGQPQHF	TGCGCCAGCAGCCAAGATCAGGGGGAAGGGGGTCAGCCCCAGCATTTT
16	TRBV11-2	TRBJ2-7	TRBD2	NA	CASSYRTSGEAYEQYF	TGTGCCAGCAGCTACAGGACTAGCGGGGAGGCATACGAGCAGTACTTC
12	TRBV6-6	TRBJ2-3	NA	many	CASSYSSDTQYF	TGTGCCAGCAGTTACTCTTCTGATACGCAGTATTTT
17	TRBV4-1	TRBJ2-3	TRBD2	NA	CASSLRGTSGTTDTQYF	TGCGCCAGCAGCCTGCGTGGGACTAGCGGGACCACAGATACGCAGTATTTT
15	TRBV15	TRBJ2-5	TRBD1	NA	CATSLGLRGRETQYF	TGTGCCACCAGCCTAGGTCTCAGGGGGCGAGAGACCCAGTACTTC
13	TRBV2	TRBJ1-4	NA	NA	CASAESTAEKLFF	TGTGCCAGCGCGGAGTCGACGGCTGAAAAACTGTTTTTT
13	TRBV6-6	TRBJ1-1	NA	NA	CASSSSEVGEAFF	TGTGCCAGCAGTTCTTCAGAGGTTGGTGAAGCTTTCTTT
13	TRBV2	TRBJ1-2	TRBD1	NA	CASSLTGNYGYTF	TGTGCCAGCAGTCTGACAGGGAACTATGGCTACACCTTC
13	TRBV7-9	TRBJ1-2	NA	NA	CASTESDKIGYTF	TGTGCCAGCACCGAATCGGACAAGATAGGCTACACCTTC
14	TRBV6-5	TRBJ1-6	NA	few	CASSPGGGSSPLHF	TGTGCCAGCAGTCCGGGGGGGGGAAGTTCACCCCTCCACTTT
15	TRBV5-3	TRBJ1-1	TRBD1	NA	CARSHRDRENTEAFF	TGTGCCAGAAGCCACCGGGACAGGGAGAACACTGAAGCTTTCTTT
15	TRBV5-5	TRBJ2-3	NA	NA	CASSLVLVELDTQYF	TGTGCCAGCAGCTTGGTCCTCGTGGAGTTGGATACGCAGTATTTT
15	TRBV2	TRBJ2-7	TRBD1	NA	CASSRDRGAIYEQYF	TGTGCCAGCAGTCGCGACAGGGGCGCAATCTACGAGCAGTACTTC
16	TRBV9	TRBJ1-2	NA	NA	CASSVLPQGTGRGYTF	TGTGCCAGCAGCGTACTACCGCAGGGGACGGGTCGTGGCTACACCTTC
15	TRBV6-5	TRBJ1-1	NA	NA	CASIKAPGQNTEAFF	TGTGCCAGCATCAAAGCTCCGGGACAAAACACTGAAGCTTTCTTT
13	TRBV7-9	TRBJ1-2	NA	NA	CASSLGRETGYTF	TGTGCCAGCAGCTTAGGGAGGGAGACGGGCTACACCTTC
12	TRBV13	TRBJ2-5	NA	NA	CASRRLGGTQYF	TGTGCCAGCAGACGGCTCGGGGGGACCCAGTACTTC
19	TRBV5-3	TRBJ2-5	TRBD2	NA	CARSLEVLAGVAYQETQYF	TGTGCCAGAAGCTTGGAAGTCCTAGCGGGGGTTGCGTACCAAGAGACCCAGTACTTC
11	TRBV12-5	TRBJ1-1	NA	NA	CASGKGREAFF	TGTGCTAGTGGGAAGGGGAGGGAAGCTTTCTTT